This note documents a single T cell receptor (beta chain) sequence. Its cognate antigen has yet to be identified. Nothing much larger sits one base from this clone, and base qualities are not available. In the germline V gene (reference sequence), CDR1 corresponds to SEHNR and CDR2 to FQNEAQ. V and J are trimmed by 4 bases and 10 bases, and the gene matches miss 8 bases of the junction. From the cysteine through the phenylalanine, the CDR3 covers 16 amino acids. The kept DNA is CDR3 alone, 48 bases in frame from the first base. Preparation of the library involved the immunoSEQ multiplex PCR assay. TCRdb limited this immuneACCESS table to in-frame rearrangements with V and J called. A share of clones is missing; checked studies link under half to unresolved V genes, and the rest is unexplained. Present in this sample are 70,000 to 80,000 clones, 90% to 95% of which were seen just once. More than 1% of the sample goes to the ten largest clones.

This record belongs to a study of T cell changes during pregnancy in multiple sclerosis (dated by TCRdb to between 2019 and 2020). The study in broad terms: In women with multiple sclerosis, the researchers looked at how the T cell repertoire shifted as pregnancy progressed.

The clonotype originates from a female donor with multiple sclerosis, enrolled in a pregnancy study. The source was peripheral blood, collected in the first trimester of pregnancy. The V gene is TRBV7-9 and the J gene is TRBJ2-3; a stretch of 16 junction bases matches TRBD2. The CDR3 is CASSSTGTSGRGSQYF. In nucleotides, the sequence is TGTGCCAGCAGCTCGACAGGGACTAGCGGGAGGGGGTCGCAGTATTTT.